This T cell receptor (beta chain) was recovered during a study of T cell changes during pregnancy in multiple sclerosis. TCRdb keeps only in-frame clones here, not all; method: immunoSEQ multiplex PCR. The repertoire holds almost 55,000 clones, with about nine tenths as singletons. This CDR3 has 11 amino acids. V was pared by 0 bases and J by 11 bases, with 7 bases between. Germline values: CDR1 SGHDN, CDR2 FVKESK. The sequenced sample was CD8+ T cells from peripheral blood mononuclear cells, obtained before pregnancy. The receptor was derived from a female donor with multiple sclerosis, enrolled in a pregnancy study. The chain joins TRBV14 to TRBJ1-1; a possible D gene is TRBD1 (5 bases). The CDR3 here is CASSQDSGAFF. Here the CDR3 DNA reads TGTGCCAGCAGCCAAGATTCAGGGGCTTTCTTT.